This T cell receptor (beta chain) is drawn from a study of shared clonotypes between healthy human individuals. Study summary: The donor group consisted of a couple of women and three men, aged 18 to 49. Notes on the study in general: Rarefaction analysis demonstrated incomplete sorted-subset sequencing notwithstanding large depth. Naive subsets usually exceeded memory subsets in estimated richness.

A remark on this clone: What it recognizes is unknown.

A split of CD4+ cells into CD45RA+ naive and CD45RA-negative memory subsets was performed. Sequencing was performed with immunoSEQ multiplex PCR; in TCRdb, only in-frame clones are kept and a portion is missing. The repertoire holds over a million clones, around 97% seen once, with about 1.2% in the top ten. The CDR3 consists of 14 residues. Germline V gives CDR1 SGHNT, CDR2 YYREEE (reference sequence). V gave up 1 base and J gave up 2 bases, with 10 bases separating them. The sample comprised naive CD4+ T cells sorted from blood. Subset reported: CD45RA+ positively selected. This TCR derives from a man in his thirties or forties in good health. This chain links TRBV5-4 with TRBJ2-7; D call uncertain. CDR3 loop: CASSLFHRAYEQYF. The CDR3 coding sequence is TGTGCCAGCAGCTTGTTCCATAGGGCCTACGAGCAGTACTTC.